This is a list of T cell receptor beta chains from one sample in a study of siplizumab effects on memory and regulatory T cells. Clones were read by immunoSEQ multiplex PCR, and TCRdb kept only the in-frame ones, dropping some. The table records about 40,000 clones, 89% of them present only once. Sequenced input: naive CD4+ T cells sorted from blood. All receptors derive from a human donor in good health. Both conserved end residues are part of each CDR3. A D gene is named only where the DNA matches it firmly. Size values are once, few and many counts, or a class for expanded clones, and some rows have none.

TRBV4-1,-,TRBJ1-1,-,TGCGCCAGCAGCCAAGGTAAACCCAAGGGACAGAACACTGAAGCTTTCTTT,CASSQGKPKGQNTEAFF
TRBV5-1,-,TRBJ2-5,TRBD1,TGCGCCAGCAGCCAAGGGACAGGGAGGGTAGAAGAGACCCAGTACTTC,CASSQGTGRVEETQYF
TRBV6-5,-,TRBJ2-7,TRBD1,TGTGCCAGCAGTGCGTTTGGGACAGGAGCCTACGAGCAGTACTTC,CASSAFGTGAYEQYF
TRBV11-2,-,TRBJ1-1,-,TGTGCCAGCAGCTCTCGTTCATTGAACACTGAAGCTTTCTTT,CASSSRSLNTEAFF
TRBV29-1,-,TRBJ2-7,TRBD1,TGCAGCGTGACCAACCGGACAGGGGCCGGCGAGCAGTACTTC,CSVTNRTGAGEQYF
TRBV4-2,-,TRBJ1-2,TRBD1,TGTGCCAGCAGCCAACCGGGACAGGGGGGGGGTGGCTACACCTTC,CASSQPGQGGGGYTF
TRBV19,-,TRBJ2-7,-,TGTGCCAGTAGTATAGATCTCCGGGAGTGGAATCGCGAGCAGTACTTC,CASSIDLREWNREQYF
TRBV5-1,-,TRBJ2-3,-,TGCGCCAGCAGCTTGGTGGCAGGAACAGATACGCAGTATTTT,CASSLVAGTDTQYF
TRBV23-1,-,TRBJ2-3,TRBD2,TGCGCCAGCAGTCAATCGGTCCGGGCGGGAGGGCCTGATACGCAGTATTTT,CASSQSVRAGGPDTQYF
TRBV5-5,-,TRBJ1-4,-,TGTGCCAGCAGCTTGGTGGGGGGTTTCACTAATGAAAAACTGTTTTTT,CASSLVGGFTNEKLFF
TRBV6-5,-,TRBJ2-2,TRBD2,TGTGCCAGCAGTTTCTTGGGGAGGGGTTCCGGGGAGCTGTTTTTT,CASSFLGRGSGELFF
TRBV6-5,-,TRBJ2-1,-,TGTGCCAGTGCGGTCGGGGGCGGCGTATACAATGAGCAGTTCTTC,CASAVGGGVYNEQFF
TRBV2,-,TRBJ2-3,TRBD2,TGTGCCAGCAGTGAAGCTCGACTAGCGGTCACAGATACGCAGTATTTT,CASSEARLAVTDTQYF
TRBV27,-,TRBJ2-5,TRBD1,TGTGCCAGCAGTTTCAGTGCAGGGGGCGTAGAGACCCAGTACTTC,CASSFSAGGVETQYF
TRBV5-1,-,TRBJ1-2,-,TGCGCCAGCAGCTTGCCTGGCCCAGATAACTATGGCTACACCTTC,CASSLPGPDNYGYTF
TRBV5-6,-,TRBJ2-4,TRBD1,TGTGCCAGCAGCCCGTCGACAGGGGCGGACATTCAGTACTTC,CASSPSTGADIQYF
TRBV2,once,TRBJ2-3,TRBD2,TGTGCCAGCAGTGAAGCGCCTAGCGGGAGGTGGGCAGATACGCAGTATTTT,CASSEAPSGRWADTQYF
TRBV9,-,TRBJ2-1,TRBD1,TGTGCCAGCAGCCCCCGACAGGGTTTGGCGTACAATGAGCAGTTCTTC,CASSPRQGLAYNEQFF
TRBV18,once,TRBJ2-5,-,TGTGCCAGCACACCGAATCAAGAGACCCAGTACTTC,CASTPNQETQYF
TRBV5-1,-,TRBJ1-1,-,TGCGCCAGCAGCTTGAATTCCAGAAACACTGAAGCTTTCTTT,CASSLNSRNTEAFF
TRBV12-5,few,TRBJ1-1,-,TGTGCTAGTGGGGACAGTAGGAACACTGAAGCTTTCTTT,CASGDSRNTEAFF
TRBV6-1,-,TRBJ1-4,TRBD1,TGTGCCAGCAGTGAATTGGGACAGTTACTGTTTTTT,CASSELGQLLFF
TRBV9,-,TRBJ2-3,-,TGTGCCAGCAGCGTGGGGAGCCCGACCACAGATACGCAGTATTTT,CASSVGSPTTDTQYF
TRBV18,once,TRBJ1-1,-,TGTGCCAGCTCACCAGGAAACACTGAAGCTTTCTTT,CASSPGNTEAFF
TRBV19,-,TRBJ2-7,-,TGTGCCAGTAGAACCGCCGGGACCCCCTACGAGCAGTACTTC,CASRTAGTPYEQYF
TRBV4-2,-,TRBJ2-5,-,TGTGCCAGCAGCCAAGAAGGGCCGGTACGAGTGGAGACCCAGTACTTC,CASSQEGPVRVETQYF
TRBV6-5,-,TRBJ1-2,-,TGTGCCAGCAGTTACCAGCGACAGAACTATGGCTACACCTTC,CASSYQRQNYGYTF
TRBV5-1,-,TRBJ1-4,-,TGCGCCAGCAGCACGGGAGGGACTTGGGATGAAAAACTGTTTTTT,CASSTGGTWDEKLFF
TRBV7-9,-,TRBJ2-5,TRBD2,TGTGCCAGCAGCTTAAATCTAGCGGGGGGCGACACCCAGTACTTC,CASSLNLAGGDTQYF